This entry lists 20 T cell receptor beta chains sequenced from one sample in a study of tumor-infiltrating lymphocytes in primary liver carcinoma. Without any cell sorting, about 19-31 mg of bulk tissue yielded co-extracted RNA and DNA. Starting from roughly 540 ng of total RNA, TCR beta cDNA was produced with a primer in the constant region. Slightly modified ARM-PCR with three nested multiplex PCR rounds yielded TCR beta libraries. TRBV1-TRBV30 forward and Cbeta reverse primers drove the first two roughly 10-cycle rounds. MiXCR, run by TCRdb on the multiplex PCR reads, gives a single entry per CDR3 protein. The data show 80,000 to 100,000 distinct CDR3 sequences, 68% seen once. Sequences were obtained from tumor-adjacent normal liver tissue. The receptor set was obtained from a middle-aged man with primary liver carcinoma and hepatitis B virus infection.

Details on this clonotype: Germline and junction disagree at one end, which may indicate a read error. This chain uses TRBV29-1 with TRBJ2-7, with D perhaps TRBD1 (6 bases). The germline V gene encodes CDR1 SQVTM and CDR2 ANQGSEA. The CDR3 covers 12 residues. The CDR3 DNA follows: TGCAGTGTTGGGAACAGGGAGAGTAAGCAGTACTTC. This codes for CSVGNRESKQYF.

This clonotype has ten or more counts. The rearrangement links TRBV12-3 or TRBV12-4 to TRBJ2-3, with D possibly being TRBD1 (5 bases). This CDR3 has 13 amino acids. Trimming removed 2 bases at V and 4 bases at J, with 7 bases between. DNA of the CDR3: TGTGCCAGCAGTTTATTAGGGGCAGATACGCAGTATTTT. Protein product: CASSLLGADTQYF.

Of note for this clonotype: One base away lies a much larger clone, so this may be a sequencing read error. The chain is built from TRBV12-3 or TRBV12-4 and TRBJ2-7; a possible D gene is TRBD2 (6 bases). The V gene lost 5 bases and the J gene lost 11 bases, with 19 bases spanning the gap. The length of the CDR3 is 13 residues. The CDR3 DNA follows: TGTGCCAGCAGTGTTTTACTAGCCCAGGAGGAGTACTTC. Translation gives CASSVLLAQEEYF.

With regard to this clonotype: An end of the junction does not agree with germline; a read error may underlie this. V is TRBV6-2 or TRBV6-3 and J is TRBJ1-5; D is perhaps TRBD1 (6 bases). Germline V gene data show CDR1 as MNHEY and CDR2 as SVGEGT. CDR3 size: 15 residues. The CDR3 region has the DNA TGTGCCAGTAGTCTTCGAGGGGGGTCTAATCAGGCCCAGCATTTT. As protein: CASSLRGGSNQAQHF.

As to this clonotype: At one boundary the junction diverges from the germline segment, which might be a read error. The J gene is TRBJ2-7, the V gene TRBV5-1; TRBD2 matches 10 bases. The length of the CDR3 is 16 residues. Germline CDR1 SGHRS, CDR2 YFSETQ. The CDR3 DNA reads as TGCGGCAGCAGCCCTAGGACTAGCGGTCAGCGTTACGAGCAGTACTTC. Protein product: CGSSPRTSGQRYEQYF.

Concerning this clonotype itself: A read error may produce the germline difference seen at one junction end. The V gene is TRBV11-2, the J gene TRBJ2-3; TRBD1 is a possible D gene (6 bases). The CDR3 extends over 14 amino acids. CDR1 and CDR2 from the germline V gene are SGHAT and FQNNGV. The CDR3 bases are TGTGCCAACAGCTTGACAGGTGAGGCAGATACGCAGTATTTT. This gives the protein CANSLTGEADTQYF.

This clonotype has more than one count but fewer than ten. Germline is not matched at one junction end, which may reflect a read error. CDR3 DNA sequence: TGTGCCAGCAGGACTGTGGGGCGCTATGGCTGCACCTTC. Its translation is CASRTVGRYGCTF. The J gene is TRBJ1-2, the V gene TRBV28, with D possibly TRBD1 on 5 matching bases. Germline CDR1 is MDHEN and CDR2 is SYDVKM. This CDR3 region has 13 residues.

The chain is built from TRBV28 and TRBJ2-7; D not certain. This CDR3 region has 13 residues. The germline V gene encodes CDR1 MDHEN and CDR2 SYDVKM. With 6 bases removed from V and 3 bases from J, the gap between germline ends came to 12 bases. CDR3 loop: CASRPPTVYEQYF. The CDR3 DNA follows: TGTGCCAGCAGACCTCCAACAGTCTACGAGCAGTACTTC.

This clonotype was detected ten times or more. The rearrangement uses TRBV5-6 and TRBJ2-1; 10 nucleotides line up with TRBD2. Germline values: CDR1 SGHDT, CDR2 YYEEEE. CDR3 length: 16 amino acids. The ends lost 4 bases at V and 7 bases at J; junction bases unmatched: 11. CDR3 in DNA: TGTGCCAGCAGCCGGGCCGTAGCGGGAGGTTGGAATGAGCAGTTCTTC. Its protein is CASSRAVAGGWNEQFF.

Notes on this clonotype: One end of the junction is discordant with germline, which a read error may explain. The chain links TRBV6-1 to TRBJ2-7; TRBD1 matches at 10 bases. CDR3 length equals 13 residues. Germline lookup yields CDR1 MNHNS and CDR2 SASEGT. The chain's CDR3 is CASNGQGGYEHYF. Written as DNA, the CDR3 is TGTGCCAGCAATGGACAGGGGGGCTACGAGCACTACTTC.

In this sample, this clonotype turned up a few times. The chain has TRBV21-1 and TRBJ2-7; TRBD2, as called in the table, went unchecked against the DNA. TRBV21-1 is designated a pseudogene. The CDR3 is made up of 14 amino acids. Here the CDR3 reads CASRPLALFYEQYF. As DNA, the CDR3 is TGTGCCAGCAGACCTCTAGCACTATTCTACGAGCAGTACTTC.

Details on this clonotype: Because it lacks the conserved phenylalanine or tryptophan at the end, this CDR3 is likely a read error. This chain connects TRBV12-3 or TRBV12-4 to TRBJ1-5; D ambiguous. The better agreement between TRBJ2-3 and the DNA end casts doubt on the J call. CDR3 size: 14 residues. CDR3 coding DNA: TGTGCCAGCAGTTTAGCGCACAGAGATCAGCCCCAGTATTAT. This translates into CASSLAHRDQPQYY.

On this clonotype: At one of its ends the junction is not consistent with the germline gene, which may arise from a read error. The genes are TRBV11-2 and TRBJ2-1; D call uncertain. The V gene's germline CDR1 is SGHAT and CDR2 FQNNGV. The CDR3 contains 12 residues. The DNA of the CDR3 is TGCGTCGGCAGCCTCGTTGGGAATGAGCAGTTCTTC. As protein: CVGSLVGNEQFF. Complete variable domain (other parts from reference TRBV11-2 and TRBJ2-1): EAGVAQSPRYKIIEKRQSVAFWCNPISGHATLYWYQQILGQGPKLLIQFQNNGVVDDSQLPKDRFSAERLKGVDSTLKIQPAKLEDSAVYLCVGSLVGNEQFFGPGTRLTVL.

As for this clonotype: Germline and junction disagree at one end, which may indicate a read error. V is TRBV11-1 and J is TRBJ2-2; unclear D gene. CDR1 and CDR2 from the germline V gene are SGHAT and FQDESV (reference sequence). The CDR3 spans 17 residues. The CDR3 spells CASSLASVLSNTGELFF. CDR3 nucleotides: TGTGCCAGCAGCTTAGCGTCAGTGCTTTCGAACACTGGGGAGCTGTTTTTT.

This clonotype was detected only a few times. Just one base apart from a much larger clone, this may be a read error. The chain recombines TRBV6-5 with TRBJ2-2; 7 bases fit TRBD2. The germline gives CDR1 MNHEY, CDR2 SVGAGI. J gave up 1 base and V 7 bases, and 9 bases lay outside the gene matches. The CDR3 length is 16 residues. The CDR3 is CASTYRLAVNTGELFF. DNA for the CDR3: TGTGCCAGCACCTACAGACTAGCCGTGAACACCGGGGAGCTGTTTTTT.

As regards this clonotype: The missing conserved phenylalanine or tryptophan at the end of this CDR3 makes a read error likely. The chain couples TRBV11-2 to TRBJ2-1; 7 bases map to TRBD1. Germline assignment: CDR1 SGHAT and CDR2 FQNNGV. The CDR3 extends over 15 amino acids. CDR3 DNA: TGCGCCTGCAGCTCTGAGGGGGCCTCCTACAATGAGCAGTTCTCC. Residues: CACSSEGASYNEQFS.

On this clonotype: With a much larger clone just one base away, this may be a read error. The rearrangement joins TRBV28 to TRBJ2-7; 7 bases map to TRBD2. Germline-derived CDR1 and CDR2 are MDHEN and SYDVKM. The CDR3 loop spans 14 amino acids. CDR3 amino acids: CASAAGGTSYVQYF. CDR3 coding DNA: TGTGCCAGCGCGGCCGGGGGGACCTCCTACGTGCAGTACTTC. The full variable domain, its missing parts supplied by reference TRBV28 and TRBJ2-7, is DVKVTQSSRYLVKRTGEKVFLECVQDMDHENMFWYRQDPGLGLRLIYFSYDVKMKEKGDIPEGYSVSREKKERFSLILESASTNQTSMYLCASAAGGTSYVQYFGPGTRLTVT.

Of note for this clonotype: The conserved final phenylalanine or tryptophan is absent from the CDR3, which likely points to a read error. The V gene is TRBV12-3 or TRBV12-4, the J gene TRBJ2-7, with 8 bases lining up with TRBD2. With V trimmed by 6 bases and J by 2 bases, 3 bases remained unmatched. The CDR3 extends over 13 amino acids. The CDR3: CASSLREAYEQYI. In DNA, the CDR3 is TGTGCCAGCAGCTTGCGGGAGGCCTACGAGCAGTACATA.

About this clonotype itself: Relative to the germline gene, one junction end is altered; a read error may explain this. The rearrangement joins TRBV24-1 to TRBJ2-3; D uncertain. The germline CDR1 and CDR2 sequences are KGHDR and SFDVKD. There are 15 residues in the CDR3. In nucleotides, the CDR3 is TGTGTCACCAGTGATTCCAGTGGGAGCACAGATACGCAGTATTTT. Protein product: CVTSDSSGSTDTQYF.

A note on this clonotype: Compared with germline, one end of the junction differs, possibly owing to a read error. CDR3 protein: CASSCEAEESPPHF. DNA for the CDR3: TGTGCCAGCAGTTGTGAGGCTGAAGAATCACCCCCCCACTTT. The chain combines TRBV6-5 with TRBJ1-6; no clear D. This CDR3 spans 14 amino acids. Germline CDR1 reads MNHEY; CDR2 reads SVGAGI.